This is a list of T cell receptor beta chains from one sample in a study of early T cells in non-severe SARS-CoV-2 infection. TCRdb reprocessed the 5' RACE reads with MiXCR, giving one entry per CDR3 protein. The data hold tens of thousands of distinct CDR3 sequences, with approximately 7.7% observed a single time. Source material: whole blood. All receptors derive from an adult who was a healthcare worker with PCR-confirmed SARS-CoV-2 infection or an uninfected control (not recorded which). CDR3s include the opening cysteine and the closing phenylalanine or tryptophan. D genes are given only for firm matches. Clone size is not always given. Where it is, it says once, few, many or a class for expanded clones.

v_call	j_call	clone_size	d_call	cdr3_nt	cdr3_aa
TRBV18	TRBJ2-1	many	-	TGTGCCAGCTCACCACCTGGACAAATCTACAATGAGCAGTTCTTC	CASSPPGQIYNEQFF
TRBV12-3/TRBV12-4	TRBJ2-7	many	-	TGTGCCAGCAGTCTCATAGTCTACGAGCAGTACTTC	CASSLIVYEQYF
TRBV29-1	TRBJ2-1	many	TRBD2	TGCAGCGTCACCAAACTAGCGGGAGACTACAATGAGCAGTTCTTC	CSVTKLAGDYNEQFF
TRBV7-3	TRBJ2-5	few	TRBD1	TGTGCCAGCAGCTTCGGACAGGGAGAGACCCAGTACTTC	CASSFGQGETQYF
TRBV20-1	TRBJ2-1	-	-	TGCAGTGCTCCTGGTCCTAACAATGAGCAGTTCTTC	CSAPGPNNEQFF
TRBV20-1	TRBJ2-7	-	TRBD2	TGCAGTGCGGCGGATTTAGCGGGACCCTACGAGCAGTACTTC	CSAADLAGPYEQYF
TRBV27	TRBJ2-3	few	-	TGTGCCACCACCAGGGGTGGGACAGATACGCAGTATTTT	CATTRGGTDTQYF
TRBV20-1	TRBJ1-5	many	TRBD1	TGCAGTGCTCAGGGGCAGACAGGGGGTCAGCCCCAGCATTTT	CSAQGQTGGQPQHF
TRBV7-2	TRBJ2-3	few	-	TGTGCCAGCAGCTTATATTCGTTCAGTCCAGATACGCAGTATTTT	CASSLYSFSPDTQYF
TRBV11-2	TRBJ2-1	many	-	TGTGCCAGCAGCTTCCGGGACACAGACAATGAGCAGTTCTTC	CASSFRDTDNEQFF
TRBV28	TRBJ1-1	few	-	TGTGCCAGCAGCGTTGATGGGAACACTGAAGCTTTCTTT	CASSVDGNTEAFF
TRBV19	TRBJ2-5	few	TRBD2	TGTGCCAGTAGAGAGACTAGCGGGAGTCGAGAGACCCAGTACTTC	CASRETSGSRETQYF
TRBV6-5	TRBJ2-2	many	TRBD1	TGTGCCAGCAGATGGGGACAGGAGGGGACCGGGGAGCTGTTTTTT	CASRWGQEGTGELFF
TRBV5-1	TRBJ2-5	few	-	TGCGCCAGCAGCTTGGAAGGTCAACCGACCCAGTACTTC	CASSLEGQPTQYF
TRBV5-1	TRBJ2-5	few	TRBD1	TGCGCCAGCAGCTTGACAGGACAGGGCGTCGAGACCCAGTACTTC	CASSLTGQGVETQYF
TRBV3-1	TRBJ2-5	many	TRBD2	TGTGCCAGCAGCCTACCCGGCAGCGGGAGGGGCGAGACCCAGTACTTC	CASSLPGSGRGETQYF
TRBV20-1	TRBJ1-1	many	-	TGCAGTGCTAGAGATCCGGACACGGAGGTTTTCTTT	CSARDPDTEVFF
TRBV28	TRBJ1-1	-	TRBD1	TGTGCCAGCAGTGTCGGGACAGTGAAAACTGAAGCTTTCTTT	CASSVGTVKTEAFF
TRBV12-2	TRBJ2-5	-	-	TGTGCAAGTCGCTTACCGGACAGGGGGCGATCAGAGACCCAGTACTTC	CASRLPDRGRSETQYF
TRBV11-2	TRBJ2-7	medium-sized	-	TGTGCCAGCAGCTTAGTGGGAATATCCACCTTC	CASSLVGISTF
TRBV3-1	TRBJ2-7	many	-	TGTGCCAGCAGCCAAGGACATGCTTCGGGAGAGCAGTACTTC	CASSQGHASGEQYF
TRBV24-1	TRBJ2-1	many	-	TGTGCCACCAGTGCTAGCGACCGTAGGAATGAGCAGTTCTTC	CATSASDRRNEQFF
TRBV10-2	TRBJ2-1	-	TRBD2	TGCGCCAGCAGTGAGTCGGGGACTAGCCTCCAGTTCTTC	CASSESGTSLQFF
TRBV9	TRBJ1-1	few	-	TGTGCCAGCAGCGTAGTTAGGGGGAACACTGAAGCTTTCTTT	CASSVVRGNTEAFF
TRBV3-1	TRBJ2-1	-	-	TGTGCCAGCAGCCCCCCCGTGAACAATGAGCAGTTCTTC	CASSPPVNNEQFF
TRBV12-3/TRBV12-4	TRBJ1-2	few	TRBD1	TGTGCCAGCAGGACAGGGGGCGCCTATGGCTACACCTTC	CASRTGGAYGYTF
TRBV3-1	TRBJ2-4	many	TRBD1	TGTGCCAGCAGCCAAACAGGGGGAGCCAAAAACATTCAGTACTTC	CASSQTGGAKNIQYF
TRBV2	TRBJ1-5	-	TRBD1	TGTGCCAGCAGTGCCGGGACAGGAGTGGGTAATCAGCCCCAGCATTTT	CASSAGTGVGNQPQHF
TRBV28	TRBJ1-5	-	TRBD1	TGTGCCAGCAGTTCTCTACCCCAGGGGGCGCGGAATCAGCCCCAGCATTTT	CASSSLPQGARNQPQHF
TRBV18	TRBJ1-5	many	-	TGTGCCAGCTCACCACTCGGGCAGATAAATCAGCCCCAGCATTTT	CASSPLGQINQPQHF
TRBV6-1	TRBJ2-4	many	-	TGTGCCAGCAGGGGGATCAGCCTAGCCAAAAACATTCAGTACTTC	CASRGISLAKNIQYF
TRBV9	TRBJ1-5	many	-	TGTGCCAGCGTGGCCGGTAGCAATCAGCCCCAGCATTTT	CASVAGSNQPQHF
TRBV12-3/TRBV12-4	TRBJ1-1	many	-	TGTGCCAGCAGTTTGGTGACGGGCACTGAAGCTTTCTTT	CASSLVTGTEAFF
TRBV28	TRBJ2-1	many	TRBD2	TGTGCCAGTGCAATAGCGGGAGGAGACAATGAGCAGTTCTTC	CASAIAGGDNEQFF
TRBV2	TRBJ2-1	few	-	TGTGCCAGCAGTGGCGAGAATGAGCAGTTCTTC	CASSGENEQFF
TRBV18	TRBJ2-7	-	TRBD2	TGTGCCAGCTCGCTGGCGGGAGCCCCCTACGAGCAGTACTTC	CASSLAGAPYEQYF
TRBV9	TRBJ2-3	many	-	TGTGCCAGCAGCGCATCAGGGCAGGTCACAGATACGCAGTATTTT	CASSASGQVTDTQYF
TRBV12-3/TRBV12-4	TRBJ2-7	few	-	TGTGCCAGCGGGAAAGGCCGATCCTACGAGCAGTACTTC	CASGKGRSYEQYF
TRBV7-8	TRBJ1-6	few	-	TGTGCCAGCAACGCCAATGGGAAACCCTATAATTCACCCCTCCACTTT	CASNANGKPYNSPLHF
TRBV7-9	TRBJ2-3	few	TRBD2	TGTGCCAGCAGCGTACTAGCGGTTAACACAGATACGCAGTATTTT	CASSVLAVNTDTQYF
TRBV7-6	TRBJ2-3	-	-	TGTGCCAGCAGCTTAAGTTGGGGAGCCACAGATACGCAGTATTTT	CASSLSWGATDTQYF
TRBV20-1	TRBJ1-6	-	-	TGCAGTGGCGCCTCAGGGGTCTGGAGTACACCCCTCCACTTT	CSGASGVWSTPLHF
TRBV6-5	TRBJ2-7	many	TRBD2	TGTGCCAGCATGGCGCTAGCGGGAGAATACGAGCAGTACTTC	CASMALAGEYEQYF
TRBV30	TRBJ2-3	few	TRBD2	TGTGCCTGGAGATTAGCGGGAGCCACAGATACGCAGTATTTT	CAWRLAGATDTQYF